Presented here are 22 T cell receptor beta chains from one specimen sequenced in a study of cytomegalovirus exposure and HLA in healthy donors. Use of 60 Vbeta and 13 Jbeta primers characterized the PCR. Repertoires were generated with immunoSEQ multiplex PCR, while TCRdb's copy carries only in-frame clones and drops some. The sample carries roughly 99,000 clones, 77% recorded once. The sequencing sample was made of PBMCs. These receptors all come from a male donor in good health and CMV-seronegative.

V is TRBV19 and J is TRBJ1-5; the match to TRBD1 covers 8 bases. V shed 2 bases and J 4 bases; nucleotides not matched to a gene: 13. The CDR3 extends over 18 amino acids. The germline gives CDR1 LNHDA, CDR2 SQIVND (reference sequence). The CDR3 reads CASSISTGGALGNQPQHF. The CDR3 DNA reads as TGTGCCAGTAGTATAAGTACAGGGGGAGCACTTGGAAATCAGCCCCAGCATTTT.

This clone appeared once. The rearrangement joins TRBV6-6 to TRBJ1-2; TRBD1 matches at 8 bases. Germline values: CDR1 MNHNY, CDR2 SVGAGI (reference sequence). The CDR3 runs to 15 residues. J lost 3 bases, V lost 7 bases, and 10 bases had no gene match. CDR3 in amino acids: CASTYDRGEYYGYTF. The DNA for the CDR3 is TGTGCCAGCACCTATGACAGGGGTGAATACTATGGCTACACCTTC.

This clone appeared once. This sequence joins TRBV23-1 and TRBJ1-5; D possibly corresponds to TRBD1 (5 bases). TRBV23-1 is classed as an ORF, of uncertain function. The CDR3 contains 19 residues. V lost 2 bases to trimming and J lost 4 bases, with 24 bases between them. The CDR3 reads CASSQHLRFRGWRNQPQHF. For the CDR3, the DNA is TGCGCCAGCAGTCAACATTTAAGATTTCGGGGGTGGCGAAATCAGCCCCAGCATTTT.

The chain joins TRBV5-5 to TRBJ2-3; TRBD2 agrees at 8 bases. CDR1 and CDR2 from the germline V gene are SGHKS and YYEKEE (reference sequence). V lost 0 bases, J lost 0 bases, and 3 bases stayed unmatched. This CDR3 is built from 16 residues. CDR3 region: CASSLVAGGSTDTQYF. The CDR3 DNA sequence: TGTGCCAGCAGCTTGGTGGCGGGAGGCAGCACAGATACGCAGTATTTT.

This chain connects TRBV7-7 to TRBJ2-5; D remains ambiguous. Germline V gene data show CDR1 as SSHAT and CDR2 as FNYEAQ (reference sequence). The CDR3 contains 13 residues. V gave up 1 base and J gave up 5 bases, with 8 bases separating them. CDR3 protein: CASSLEFRETQYF. The CDR3 DNA reads as TGTGCCAGCAGCTTAGAGTTTCGGGAGACCCAGTACTTC.

This clone was seen only a few times. Compared with germline, one end of the junction differs, possibly owing to a read error. The chain uses TRBV30 and TRBJ2-2; 7 nucleotides match TRBD2. CDR1 GTSNPN and CDR2 SVGIG come from the germline V gene (reference sequence). The CDR3 is 14 residues long. CDR3 in amino acids: CAWRAGAGAGELFF. The CDR3 coding sequence is TGTGCATGGAGGGCGGGAGCAGGTGCGGGGGAGCTGTTTTTT.

This clone was detected a few times. This chain uses TRBV6-5 with TRBJ1-1, with 9 bases identical to TRBD1. With 7 bases clipped from V and 1 base from J, the junction kept 7 bases outside the gene matches. The CDR3 runs 15 residues. CDR1 is MNHEY, CDR2 SVGAGI, per germline. CDR3 sequence reads: CASIPPGQGNTEAFF. Here the CDR3 DNA reads TGTGCCAGCATTCCCCCGGGACAGGGGAACACTGAAGCTTTCTTT.

This clone has more than one count but fewer than ten. The V and J genes are TRBV5-4 and TRBJ2-3; 9 nucleotides match TRBD1. CDR3 length: 16 residues. Trimming took 1 base from V and 3 from J; bases not matched to a gene: 6. Germline CDR1 reads SGHNT; CDR2 reads YYREEE (reference sequence). CDR3 amino acids: CASSLRGTGFTDTQYF. In nucleotides, the CDR3 is TGTGCCAGCAGCTTGAGAGGGACAGGGTTTACAGATACGCAGTATTTT.

The chain joins TRBV18 to TRBJ2-3, with 13 bases aligning to TRBD2. V was clipped by 2 bases and J by 2 bases; unmatched bases: 7. The CDR3 consists of 18 residues. Germline values: CDR1 KGHSH, CDR2 LQKENI. The CDR3 loop reads CASSPSWTSGRLTDTQYF. In DNA, the CDR3 is TGTGCCAGCTCACCATCTTGGACTAGCGGGAGACTCACAGATACGCAGTATTTT. Using reference TRBV18 and TRBJ2-3 for the parts outside the CDR3, the full variable domain is NAGVMQNPRHLVRRRGQEARLRCSPMKGHSHVYWYRQLPEEGLKFMVYLQKENIIDESGMPKERFSAEFPKEGPSILRIQQVVRGDSAAYFCASSPSWTSGRLTDTQYFGPGTRLTVL.

This chain links TRBV27 with TRBJ2-7; 13 nucleotides agree with TRBD2. This CDR3 has 16 residues. V shed 6 bases and J 3 bases; nucleotides not matched to a gene: 8. CDR1 is MNHEY and CDR2 is SMNVEV in the germline V gene (reference sequence). The CDR3 region is CASRKWTSGSGYEQYF. CDR3 nucleotide sequence: TGTGCCAGCAGAAAATGGACTAGCGGGAGCGGCTACGAGCAGTACTTC.

The rearrangement links TRBV7-9 to TRBJ2-5; 7 positions match TRBD2. V shed 5 bases, J shed 5 bases, and the junction held 11 bases outside the gene matches. From germline, CDR1 is SEHNR and CDR2 FQNEAQ (reference sequence). The CDR3 extends over 15 amino acids. CDR3: CASSARSGLVETQYF. In DNA form, the CDR3 reads TGTGCCAGCAGCGCCCGTAGTGGACTAGTCGAGACCCAGTACTTC.

This chain links TRBV7-2 with TRBJ1-2, with 7 nucleotides matching TRBD1. Trimming at V came to 7 bases and at J to 8 bases, leaving 10 bases not matched to a gene. CDR1 is SGHTA, CDR2 FQGNSA, per germline. The CDR3 is 13 residues long. The CDR3 spells CASTPGGPKGYTF. In DNA, the CDR3 is TGTGCCAGCACCCCAGGGGGGCCGAAAGGCTACACCTTC.

The chain recombines TRBV6-5 with TRBJ2-7, with 7 bases aligning to TRBD1. CDR1 and CDR2 from the germline V gene are MNHEY and SVGAGI. J gave up 3 bases and V 7 bases, and 9 bases lay outside the gene matches. This CDR3 comprises 14 residues. CDR3 protein: CASTNRQGGYEQYF. The CDR3 DNA reads TGTGCCAGCACTAACCGACAGGGCGGCTACGAGCAGTACTTC.

The chain employs TRBV27 and TRBJ2-1, with TRBD2 matching over 9 bases. Looked up from germline, CDR1 is MNHEY and CDR2 is SMNVEV (reference sequence). The CDR3 has 17 amino acids. Trimming cost V 0 bases and J 4 bases; bases outside gene matches: 7. The CDR3 is CASSLSPGLATYNEQFF. For the CDR3, the DNA is TGTGCCAGCAGTTTATCCCCCGGACTAGCGACATACAATGAGCAGTTCTTC.

This clone was found a few times. V gene TRBV28 combines with J gene TRBJ1-3; D not certain. This CDR3 is built from 15 residues. Trimming shortened V by 5 bases and J by 0 bases, and 11 bases separated the two germline ends. CDR1 and CDR2 from the germline V gene are MDHEN and SYDVKM. The CDR3 spells CASSLWSLSGNTIYF. The CDR3 DNA reads as TGTGCCAGCAGTCTGTGGTCACTCTCTGGAAACACCATATATTTT.

The chain combines TRBV6-5 with TRBJ2-5; TRBD1 agrees at 8 bases. The CDR3 is 13 residues long. The germline gives CDR1 MNHEY, CDR2 SVGAGI. V shed 5 bases, J shed 5 bases, and the junction held 4 bases outside the gene matches. CDR3 protein: CASSPGQGETQYF. The CDR3 nucleotides read TGTGCCAGCAGTCCTGGACAGGGCGAGACCCAGTACTTC.

This chain connects TRBV7-9 to TRBJ1-4, with a tentative D call TRBD1 (5 bases). Germline V gene lookup returns CDR1 SEHNR and CDR2 FQNEAQ (reference sequence). V was pared by 4 bases and J by 2 bases, with 23 bases between. The CDR3 has 19 amino acids. The CDR3 DNA follows: TGTGCCAGCAGCTCTAAAGGGCAGGGCGAAGTAAGGACTAATGAAAAACTGTTTTTT. Its protein product is CASSSKGQGEVRTNEKLFF.

The CDR3 region is CASSIEGGDTEAFF. CDR3 sequence (DNA): TGTGCCAGTAGTATCGAGGGTGGGGACACTGAAGCTTTCTTT. J is TRBJ1-1 and V is TRBV19; no clear D gene. The CDR3 runs 14 residues. The ends were cut back, 3 bases at V and 3 bases at J, with 11 bases in the middle. The germline V gene encodes CDR1 LNHDA and CDR2 SQIVND (reference sequence).

The chain is built from TRBV30 and TRBJ2-5; 11 bases are shared with TRBD2. V shed 2 bases, J shed 7 bases, and the junction held 6 bases outside the gene matches. CDR1 is GTSNPN and CDR2 is SVGIG in the germline V gene (reference sequence). This CDR3 has 14 residues. This CDR3 is CAWSRTSGSGTQYF. The DNA for the CDR3 is TGTGCCTGGAGTCGGACTAGCGGGTCTGGGACCCAGTACTTC. Supplemented by reference TRBV30 and TRBJ2-5, the full variable domain reads SQTIHQWPATLVQPVGSPLSLECTVEGTSNPNLYWYRQAAGRGLQLLFYSVGIGQISSEVPQNLSASRPQDRQFILSSKKLLLSDSGFYLCAWSRTSGSGTQYFGPGTRLLVL.

A single count supports this clone. This rearrangement joins TRBV19 to TRBJ2-2, with 10 bases fitting TRBD1. Germline lookup yields CDR1 LNHDA and CDR2 SQIVND (reference sequence). This CDR3 has 14 amino acids. The junction had 7 bases not matched to a gene; V was cut back by 11 bases and J by 4 bases. CDR3 region: CAANDRGLTGELFF. In DNA form, the CDR3 reads TGTGCCGCAAACGACAGGGGGCTCACCGGGGAGCTGTTTTTT.

The chain joins TRBV29-1 to TRBJ1-1; D is unresolved. V lost 0 bases and J 0 bases, leaving 8 bases between the germline ends. Germline V lookup: CDR1 SQVTM, CDR2 ANQGSEA. The CDR3 covers 14 residues. The CDR3 coding sequence is TGCAGCGTTGAAGAGGGCAGGCTGAACACTGAAGCTTTCTTT. The encoded protein is CSVEEGRLNTEAFF.

In its sample, this clone was seen once. The V gene is TRBV5-8, the J gene TRBJ2-7; D gene uncertain. This CDR3 is 14 amino acids long. Germline V gives CDR1 SGHTS, CDR2 YDEGEE. Trimming took off 1 base at V and 2 bases at J, with 10 bases between the two ends. CDR3 region: CASSLHVGPYEQYF. CDR3 coding DNA: TGTGCCAGCAGCTTGCACGTCGGTCCCTACGAGCAGTACTTC.